This T cell receptor (beta chain) stems from a study of blood T cell repertoires in COVID-19. Across the study: Acute-phase and convalescent COVID-19 samples originated in the United States, Italy and Spain. PBMCs, B-cell-depleted T cells, or T cells provided the cDNA or gDNA that made up the material.

This CDR3 spans 13 amino acids. Germline V CDR1 and CDR2: ENHRY, SYGVKD. J gave up 5 bases and V 11 bases, and 7 bases lay outside the gene matches. The method was immunoSEQ multiplex PCR; TCRdb's version includes in-frame clones alone and lacks a portion of them. This sample has hundreds of thousands of clones, with roughly 90% found just once. The chain joins TRBV10-3 to TRBJ2-5; 11 bases are a match to TRBD1. The TCR originated in a woman between 50 and 59 years old with active or convalescent COVID-19. The sequenced sample was peripheral blood. This chain's CDR3 is CAVGQGARETQYF. CDR3 in DNA: TGTGCCGTAGGACAGGGGGCGAGGGAGACCCAGTACTTC.